Each of the 10 T cell receptor beta chains below was sequenced from the same sample in a study of cytomegalovirus exposure and HLA in healthy donors. PCR involved 60 Vbeta and 13 Jbeta primers. Measured with immunoSEQ multiplex PCR; TCRdb has only the in-frame clones, and not every one. The table shows 250,000 or so clones, with around 81% occurring only once. The sequencing sample was made of PBMCs. These TCRs come from a woman aged 55-70 years in good health and CMV-seropositive.

This clone occurred once. The chain carries TRBV10-1 and TRBJ2-7; 7 bases match TRBD2. J lost 4 bases, V lost 4 bases, and 4 bases had no gene match. Germline values: CDR1 WNHNN, CDR2 SYGVQD (reference sequence). The CDR3 is 13 residues long. CDR3 sequence reads: CASSAAGVYEQYF. The CDR3, as DNA: TGCGCCAGCAGTGCGGCGGGAGTTTACGAGCAGTACTTC.

The table lists this clone with a few counts. The chain joins TRBV2 to TRBJ1-1; D remains unclear. The ends were cut back, 6 bases at V and 2 bases at J, with 7 bases in the middle. Looked up from germline, CDR1 is SNHLY and CDR2 is FYNNEI. This CDR3 region has 12 residues. The CDR3 DNA reads TGTGCCAGCAGGTCGAGTAACACTGAAGCTTTCTTT. Translated: CASRSSNTEAFF.

The genes are TRBV5-1 and TRBJ2-5, with D unclear. With the DNA end fitting TRBJ2-7 better, the J assignment may be wrong. Germline values: CDR1 SGHRS, CDR2 YFSETQ. The CDR3 length is 14 residues. The CDR3 protein is CASSLVDSSYEQYF. The CDR3, as DNA: TGCGCCAGCAGCTTGGTGGATAGTAGCTACGAGCAGTACTTC.

The chain employs TRBV11-2 and TRBJ2-6, with no clear D. The CDR3 spans 15 residues. V gave up 3 bases and J gave up 0 bases, with 6 bases separating them. CDR1 is SGHAT, CDR2 FQNNGV, per germline. The CDR3 region has the DNA TGTGCCAGCAGCTTCAGGCCCTCTGGGGCCAACGTCCTGACTTTC. This sequence encodes CASSFRPSGANVLTF.

The chain has TRBV4-1 and TRBJ1-1; TRBD1 matches at 10 bases. J lost 4 bases, V lost 1 base, and 6 bases had no gene match. In germline, CDR1 is MGHRA, CDR2 YSYEKL. The CDR3 loop spans 16 amino acids. The CDR3 loop is CASSQGKGQGFTEAFF. Here the CDR3 DNA reads TGCGCCAGCAGCCAAGGAAAGGGACAGGGGTTCACTGAAGCTTTCTTT.

The chain links TRBV6-1 to TRBJ1-5, with 7 nucleotides matching TRBD1. J gave up 5 bases and V 7 bases, and 5 bases lay outside the gene matches. The CDR3 length is 13 residues. Germline assignment: CDR1 MNHNS and CDR2 SASEGT. CDR3: CASKETGYQPQHF. The DNA for the CDR3 is TGTGCCAGCAAGGAGACAGGGTATCAGCCCCAGCATTTT.

The J gene is TRBJ2-3, the V gene TRBV5-1, with TRBD2 matching over 9 bases. The germline V gene has CDR1 SGHRS and CDR2 YFSETQ. This CDR3 has 14 residues. V shed 4 bases and J 6 bases; nucleotides not matched to a gene: 6. The CDR3 is CASSGGRAGDTQYF. In DNA form, the CDR3 reads TGCGCCAGCAGCGGCGGGAGGGCCGGTGATACGCAGTATTTT. Full variable domain (missing parts from reference TRBV5-1 and TRBJ2-3): KAGVTQTPRYLIKTRGQQVTLSCSPISGHRSVSWYQQTPGQGLQFLFEYFSETQRNKGNFPGRFSGRQFSNSRSEMNVSTLELGDSALYLCASSGGRAGDTQYFGPGTRLTVL.

The chain joins TRBV28 to TRBJ1-1; D remains unclear. The ends were cut back, 7 bases at V and 6 bases at J, with 15 bases in the middle. The CDR3 covers 13 residues. Germline assignment: CDR1 MDHEN and CDR2 SYDVKM. CDR3 sequence (DNA): TGTGCCAGCACCGGAGGAACCAGGTCTGAAGCTTTCTTT. Amino acid sequence: CASTGGTRSEAFF.

The chain's CDR3 is CASSKDNTDTQYF. CDR3 DNA: TGCGCCAGCAGCAAGGACAACACAGATACGCAGTATTTT. The J gene is TRBJ2-3, the V gene TRBV5-1; weak D call: TRBD1 (5 bases). Trimming pared 4 bases from V and 2 bases from J, leaving 8 bases between. The CDR3 sequence is 13 residues long. Germline V gives CDR1 SGHRS, CDR2 YFSETQ.

The chain combines TRBV2 with TRBJ2-7; D not resolved. This CDR3 contains 11 residues. Trimming removed 10 bases at V and 4 bases at J, with 11 bases between. Germline V gene sequence: CDR1 SNHLY, CDR2 FYNNEI. CDR3 nucleotide sequence: TGTGCCACACAGTCAGTTTACGAGCAGTACTTC. Its protein is CATQSVYEQYF.